Shown below are 10 T cell receptor beta chains from a single sample sequenced in a study of blood T cell repertoires in COVID-19. Produced via immunoSEQ multiplex PCR; TCRdb's table is partial and in-frame only. Of around 130,000 clones in the sample, roughly 80% were seen once. The sequenced sample was peripheral blood. The receptors stem from a human donor in a cohort sampled during active COVID-19.

This chain uses TRBV29-1 with TRBJ2-3; no clear D gene. CDR1 and CDR2 (germline): SQVTM, ANQGSEA. The CDR3 contains 11 residues. The V and J ends lost 3 bases and 10 bases respectively, with 11 bases between them. The CDR3: CSVEHGLAQYF. CDR3 nucleotides: TGCAGCGTTGAGCACGGGTTGGCGCAGTATTTT.

This clone occurred once. The chain joins TRBV6-2 or TRBV6-3 to TRBJ2-7; TRBD2 aligns across 11 bases. CDR1 MNHEY and CDR2 SVGEGT come from the germline V gene. This CDR3 region has 16 residues. V shed 5 bases and J 0 bases; nucleotides not matched to a gene: 6. The CDR3 DNA sequence: TGTGCCAGCAGTCACGCCGGGACTAGCGGCTCCTACGAGCAGTACTTC. Amino acids: CASSHAGTSGSYEQYF.

This clone was detected once. The chain links TRBV7-9 to TRBJ1-4; TRBD1 matches at 9 bases. The ends lost 4 bases at V and 8 bases at J; junction bases unmatched: 8. This CDR3 comprises 15 residues. Germline CDR1 reads SEHNR; CDR2 reads FQNEAQ (reference sequence). In DNA, the CDR3 is TGTGCCAGCAGCTCGACCGGGACAGGGCCCGAAAAACTGTTTTTT. Protein sequence: CASSSTGTGPEKLFF.

V is TRBV6-5 and J is TRBJ1-2; 8 bases map to TRBD1. V gave up 5 bases and J gave up 8 bases; unmatched junction bases: 7. The CDR3 spans 13 residues. Per germline, CDR1 MNHEY and CDR2 SVGAGI. DNA for the CDR3: TGTGCCAGCAGTCCACAGGGGGGATACGGCTACACCTTC. Translation: CASSPQGGYGYTF.

The chain recombines TRBV6-5 with TRBJ1-1; unclear D gene. Looked up from germline, CDR1 is MNHEY and CDR2 is SVGAGI. V lost 4 bases to trimming and J lost 1 base, with 7 bases between them. The CDR3 loop spans 13 amino acids. In DNA, the CDR3 is TGTGCCAGCAGTTCATGGCAGAACACTGAAGCTTTCTTT. As protein: CASSSWQNTEAFF.

This clone was found once. The chain links TRBV6-4 to TRBJ2-7; a possible D gene is TRBD2 (5 bases). CDR3 length equals 11 residues. Germline V gene lookup returns CDR1 MRHNA and CDR2 SNTAGT. Trimming took 11 bases from V and 5 from J, leaving 13 bases between them. The CDR3 DNA reads TGTGCCTGCCCTAAGAGGGACGAGCAGTACTTC. It encodes CACPKRDEQYF.

J is TRBJ2-3 and V is TRBV29-1; D may be TRBD2 (6 bases). Germline V gene data show CDR1 as SQVTM and CDR2 as ANQGSEA. The germline V and J ends were trimmed by 6 bases and 2 bases, with 15 bases remaining between them. CDR3 length: 14 amino acids. The CDR3 region is CSVLGLPSTDTQYF. As DNA, the CDR3 is TGCAGCGTACTCGGACTACCCTCCACAGATACGCAGTATTTT.

This chain uses TRBV24-1 with TRBJ2-1; D ambiguous. The CDR3 extends over 13 amino acids. The germline gives CDR1 KGHDR, CDR2 SFDVKD. V was pared by 5 bases and J by 6 bases, with 10 bases between. CDR3 loop: CATSGIGGNEQFF. The CDR3 DNA reads as TGTGCCACCAGTGGAATAGGCGGCAATGAGCAGTTCTTC.

The chain uses TRBV19 and TRBJ1-1; 8 positions match TRBD1. In germline, CDR1 is LNHDA, CDR2 SQIVND (reference sequence). This CDR3 has 15 amino acids. V was pared by 3 bases and J by 5 bases, with 8 bases of the junction left unmatched. The CDR3: CASSMGFTGGTEAFF. The CDR3 nucleotides are TGTGCCAGTAGTATGGGGTTCACAGGGGGGACTGAAGCTTTCTTT.

The genes are TRBV19 and TRBJ1-1; 8 bases are shared with TRBD1. This CDR3 has 14 amino acids. Unmatched junction bases numbered 6, after V lost 6 bases and J lost 3 bases. Germline CDR1 LNHDA, CDR2 SQIVND (reference sequence). The CDR3 here is CASSLGQGDTEAFF. The DNA for the CDR3 is TGTGCCAGTAGCCTCGGACAGGGAGACACTGAAGCTTTCTTT.